Sequencing of this T cell receptor (beta chain) was carried out in a study of cytomegalovirus exposure and HLA in healthy donors. Whole-study findings and limits: Owing to their indistinguishability, certain V segments, notably TRBV6-2 and TRBV6-3, were excluded. A later analysis found most CMV-associated TCR beta chains apparently HLA-restricted. Previous analysis showed most TCR beta V segments were productive about 87% or about 30% of the time.

PCR involved 60 Vbeta and 13 Jbeta primers. The assay was immunoSEQ multiplex PCR, and TCRdb's table has in-frame clones only and misses some. This sample has about 130,000 clones, with about 10% found just once. The junction had 13 bases not matched to a gene; V was cut back by 7 bases and J by 1 base. The germline CDR1 and CDR2 sequences are LNHDA and SQIVND (reference sequence). The CDR3 extends over 18 amino acids. This clone turned up a few times. Antigen specificity is unknown. Sampled while nominally healthy, donors likely had unrecorded immune exposures. The TCR originated in a woman aged 40 to 49 in good health and CMV-seropositive. The chain employs TRBV19 and TRBJ2-6; 7 positions match TRBD1. The specimen sequenced was PBMCs. The CDR3 loop is CASTRPRTGASGANVLTF. The CDR3 nucleotides read TGTGCCAGTACCCGGCCCCGGACAGGCGCGTCTGGGGCCAACGTCCTGACTTTC.